The 15 T cell receptor beta chains presented below share a single source sample, sequenced in a study of radiation and T cells in renal cell carcinoma. Time point noted: blood 4 weeks post-SBRT, at nephrectomy. Treatment of the sample: 15 Gy SBRT to primary tumor, nephrectomy 4 weeks later. Clones were sequenced by immunoSEQ multiplex PCR, and TCRdb holds only the in-frame ones, with some missing. In the table there are some 44,000 clones, roughly 80% of which are singletons. This specimen consisted of blood, obtained from a patient whose treatment included radiotherapy and nephrectomy. All receptors derive from a woman in her 70s with renal cell carcinoma.

This clone was detected a few times. The chain couples TRBV4-3 to TRBJ2-3, with 8 bases lining up with TRBD1. The CDR3 is 15 amino acids. The germline V gene has CDR1 LGHNA and CDR2 YSLEER. With V trimmed by 5 bases and J by 6 bases, 10 bases remained unmatched. CDR3 DNA sequence: TGCGCCAGCAGCTCTCATCAGGGGGACAGGGATACGCAGTATTTT. Translation: CASSSHQGDRDTQYF.

This chain connects TRBV30 to TRBJ2-2; D is possibly TRBD2 (5 bases). V dropped 4 bases and J dropped 4 bases, with 13 bases sitting between them. Germline V gives CDR1 GTSNPN, CDR2 SVGIG (reference sequence). The CDR3 has 14 amino acids. CDR3 DNA: TGTGCCTGGAACCCCTTAGAGGGCACCGGGGAGCTGTTTTTT. Protein sequence: CAWNPLEGTGELFF.

The CDR3 loop reads CASSPGVAVSTDTQYF. DNA of the CDR3: TGCGCCAGCAGCCCGGGGGTAGCGGTTAGCACAGATACGCAGTATTTT. J is TRBJ2-3 and V is TRBV4-1; the D gene is possibly TRBD2 (6 bases). Germline CDR1 MGHRA, CDR2 YSYEKL. This CDR3 has 16 amino acids. V dropped 4 bases and J dropped 0 bases, with 14 bases sitting between them.

This chain connects TRBV27 to TRBJ1-5, with D hard to call. The germline gives CDR1 MNHEY, CDR2 SMNVEV (reference sequence). Trimming cost V 3 bases and J 1 base, with 7 bases left between them. The CDR3 runs to 14 residues. CDR3 coding DNA: TGTGCCAGCAGTTTCTTAGGGAGCAATCAGCCCCAGCATTTT. Its protein is CASSFLGSNQPQHF.

This rearrangement joins TRBV19 to TRBJ2-5; 7 nucleotides line up with TRBD1. The germline gives CDR1 LNHDA, CDR2 SQIVND (reference sequence). With V trimmed by 1 base and J by 6 bases, 5 bases remained unmatched. The CDR3 is 14 residues long. This chain's CDR3 is CASSIGQGEKTQYF. The CDR3 bases are TGTGCCAGTAGTATAGGACAGGGTGAGAAGACCCAGTACTTC.

V usage is TRBV7-3 and J usage is TRBJ2-5, with D perhaps matching TRBD2 (6 bases). The V end was cut by 5 bases, the J end by 4 bases, with 14 bases between. The CDR3 is 14 amino acids. CDR1 and CDR2 from the germline V gene are SGHTA and FQGTGA. CDR3 residues: CASSPRGGTETQYF. DNA of the CDR3: TGTGCCAGCAGCCCCCGTGGAGGGACAGAGACCCAGTACTTC. Full variable domain (outside the CDR3, taken from reference TRBV7-3 and TRBJ2-5): GAGVSQTPSNKVTEKGKYVELRCDPISGHTALYWYRQSLGQGPEFLIYFQGTGAADDSGLPNDRFFAVRPEGSVSTLKIQRTERGDSAVYLCASSPRGGTETQYFGPGTRLLVL.

The chain joins TRBV6-5 to TRBJ2-7, with TRBD2 matching over 15 bases. The V segment lost 5 bases and the J segment 6 bases; nucleotides outside the gene matches: 2. CDR3 length: 14 residues. The V gene's germline CDR1 is MNHEY and CDR2 SVGAGI. CDR3: CASSGGLAGGEQYF. CDR3 DNA sequence: TGTGCCAGCAGTGGGGGACTAGCGGGGGGCGAGCAGTACTTC.

The rearrangement links TRBV21-1 to TRBJ2-7; the listed D gene, TRBD1, was not tested against the DNA. TRBV21-1 corresponds to a pseudogene. The CDR3 is made up of 15 amino acids. The CDR3 bases are TGTGCCAGCAGCTTACGGGACAGGGGGTGGGGAGAGCAGTACTTC. Translated: CASSLRDRGWGEQYF.

The chain employs TRBV19 and TRBJ1-4, with D perhaps matching TRBD1 (6 bases). Germline V CDR1 and CDR2: LNHDA, SQIVND (reference sequence). CDR3 length equals 15 residues. Trimming left V 7 bases short and J 7 bases short, with 19 bases between. CDR3 bases: TGTGCCAGTAACACCCCCGGGGGGGCCTCTGAAAAACTGTTTTTT. Protein product: CASNTPGGASEKLFF. The full variable domain, with the rest looked up from reference TRBV19 and TRBJ1-4, is DGGITQSPKYLFRKEGQNVTLSCEQNLNHDAMYWYRQDPGQGLRLIYYSQIVNDFQKGDIAEGYSVSREKKESFPLTVTSAQKNPTAFYLCASNTPGGASEKLFFGSGTQLSVL.

The V gene is TRBV5-1, the J gene TRBJ1-1, with TRBD1 matching 10 bases. The V gene's germline CDR1 is SGHRS and CDR2 YFSETQ. The CDR3 length is 16 residues. With V trimmed by 4 bases and J by 2 bases, 8 bases remained unmatched. The CDR3 coding sequence is TGCGCCAGCAGCCCCCGACAGGGGGCGGTTAACACTGAAGCTTTCTTT. As protein: CASSPRQGAVNTEAFF.

The chain joins TRBV2 to TRBJ1-5, with 7 bases lining up with TRBD1. This CDR3 has 14 amino acids. V was clipped by 7 bases and J by 4 bases; unmatched bases: 7. Per the germline V gene, CDR1 is SNHLY and CDR2 is FYNNEI. CDR3 coding DNA: TGTGCCAGCACCCTGACAGGGTTTAATCAGCCCCAGCATTTT. It yields the protein CASTLTGFNQPQHF.

V usage is TRBV6-5 and J usage is TRBJ2-7; TRBD2 aligns across 7 bases. The CDR3 has 15 residues. Germline CDR1 is MNHEY and CDR2 is SVGAGI. The trim removed 3 bases at V and 0 bases at J, leaving 5 bases unmatched. The CDR3 spells CASSYTSGISYEQYF. In DNA, the CDR3 is TGTGCCAGCAGTTATACAAGCGGGATCTCCTACGAGCAGTACTTC.

This clone appeared a single time. The chain combines TRBV6-5 with TRBJ1-1; tentatively, D is TRBD1 (5 bases). Germline CDR1 and CDR2: MNHEY and SVGAGI. This CDR3 contains 13 residues. Trimming took off 5 bases at V and 4 bases at J, with 11 bases between the two ends. CDR3 protein: CASSAHGGTEAFF. CDR3 sequence (DNA): TGTGCCAGCAGTGCACATGGGGGCACTGAAGCTTTCTTT.

DNA of the CDR3: TGTGCCAGCAGCCAAGAGGCGTTCTCTGGAAACACCATATATTTT. It codes for CASSQEAFSGNTIYF. The chain links TRBV4-2 to TRBJ1-3; D unresolved. Germline CDR1 is LGHNA and CDR2 is YNFKEQ. V was pared by 0 bases and J by 0 bases, with 6 bases between. The CDR3 loop spans 15 amino acids.

The chain recombines TRBV19 with TRBJ1-2; D is uncertain. V was pared by 3 bases and J by 3 bases, with 5 bases between. CDR3 length equals 12 residues. From germline, CDR1 is LNHDA and CDR2 SQIVND (reference sequence). The CDR3 DNA reads as TGTGCCAGTAGTATGGTTGACTATGGCTACACCTTC. It is translated as CASSMVDYGYTF.